The rows below give T cell receptor beta chains drawn from one sample of a study of shared clonotypes between healthy human individuals. Generated by immunoSEQ multiplex PCR, the TCRdb table keeps only in-frame clones and is missing some. The sample consists of over a million clones, around 82% of them appearing once. The sequenced sample consisted of memory CD4+ T cells from PBMCs. These receptors originate from a man younger than 35 in good health. Some clones in this sample may be carry-over from other donors' samples. CDR3s include the opening cysteine and the closing phenylalanine or tryptophan. A D gene is named only where the DNA matches it firmly. Size values are once, few and many counts, or a class for expanded clones, and some rows have none.

j_gene,d_gene,abundance,v_gene,CDR3aa,CDR3nt
TRBJ1-5,TRBD1,.,TRBV2,CASSYEGANQPQHF,TGTGCCAGCTCCTACGAGGGGGCGAATCAGCCCCAGCATTTT
TRBJ2-3,TRBD2,.,TRBV4-3,CASSQSTSGPGTDTQYF,TGCGCCAGCAGCCAAAGCACTAGCGGCCCCGGAACAGATACGCAGTATTTT
TRBJ2-1,.,.,TRBV5-1,CASTSTRGASYNEQFF,TGCGCCAGCACGAGCACCCGGGGGGCATCCTACAATGAGCAGTTCTTC
TRBJ2-2,.,.,TRBV30,CAWIPRGRELFF,TGTGCCTGGATCCCACGGGGGCGGGAGCTGTTTTTT
TRBJ2-1,.,.,TRBV28,CASSFPDSYNEQFF,TGTGCCAGCAGTTTCCCGGACAGTTACAATGAGCAGTTCTTC
TRBJ2-3,TRBD2,once,TRBV11-3,CASRTSGSTTQYF,TGTGCCAGCAGGACTAGCGGGAGTACTACGCAGTATTTT
TRBJ2-2,TRBD1,.,TRBV6-5,CASSSTGTGNTGELFF,TGTGCCAGCAGTTCCACCGGGACAGGGAACACCGGGGAGCTGTTTTTT
TRBJ2-7,TRBD1,.,TRBV19,CASSRTGNYEQYF,TGTGCCAGTAGTAGGACAGGTAACTACGAGCAGTACTTC
TRBJ1-3,.,few,TRBV4-1,CASSQVGGRTRRGNTIYF,TGCGCCAGCAGCCAAGTAGGGGGGAGAACTCGGCGGGGAAACACCATATATTTT
TRBJ1-2,TRBD1,.,TRBV5-1,CASSLGTGMGYGYTF,TGCGCCAGCAGCCTAGGGACAGGGATGGGCTATGGCTACACCTTC
TRBJ2-2,TRBD2,.,TRBV7-2,CASSLLAGDTGELFF,TGTGCCAGCAGCTTACTAGCGGGTGACACCGGGGAGCTGTTTTTT